The TCR beta chain described here comes from a study of beta chain features in type 1 diabetes. Study-level information: All samples combined gave 90 million to 130 million sorted cells for examination. Whole-study findings and limits: A potential PCR bias toward shorter templates would be equal in patient and control samples.

Germline V gives CDR1 MGHDK, CDR2 SYGVNS. The CDR3 loop spans 17 amino acids. V was cut by 7 bases and J by 0 bases, with 16 bases left in between. cDNA synthesis used the whole RNA isolate, giving expressed TCRB sequences. Using immunoSEQ multiplex PCR, the repertoire was profiled, and TCRdb retains in-frame clones only, with some absent. The table includes about 360,000 clones, around 13% detected once. This clone was seen more than once but under ten times. Its antigen is currently unknown. This receptor was taken from a man aged 18 to 35 in good health. This chain joins TRBV25-1 and TRBJ1-6; D uncertain. Sequenced sample: naive CD4+ T cells from blood. The CDR3 here is CASMGLVGSSYNSPLHF. CDR3 DNA: TGTGCCAGCATGGGCCTCGTAGGCAGCTCCTATAATTCACCCCTCCACTTT.